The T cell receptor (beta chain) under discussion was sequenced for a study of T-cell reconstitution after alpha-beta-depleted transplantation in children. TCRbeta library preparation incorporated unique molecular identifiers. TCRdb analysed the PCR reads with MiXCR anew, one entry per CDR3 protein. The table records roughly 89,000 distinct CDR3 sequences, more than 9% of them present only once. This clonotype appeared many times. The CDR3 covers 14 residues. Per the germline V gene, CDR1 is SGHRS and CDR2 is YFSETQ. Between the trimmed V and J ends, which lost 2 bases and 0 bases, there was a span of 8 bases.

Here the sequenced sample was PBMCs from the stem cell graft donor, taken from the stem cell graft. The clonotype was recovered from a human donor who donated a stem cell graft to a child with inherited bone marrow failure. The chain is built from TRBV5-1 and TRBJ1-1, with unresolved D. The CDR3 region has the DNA TGCGCCAGCAGCTTCGTTGGAGTGAACACTGAAGCTTTCTTT. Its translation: CASSFVGVNTEAFF.